This paragraph covers one T cell receptor beta chain sequence. The antigen is not known. The data are from a study of T-cell reconstitution after alpha-beta-depleted transplantation in children. Findings and caveats of the study: Surviving thymic progenitors and recipient T cells were the source of high TCRbeta diversity at day 60 in some patients. At one year after transplant, newly produced T cells mostly accounted for T-cell counts and diversity. Reported findings indicate that, about two months after transplant, alpha-beta T cells came from several hundred expanded clones, which were derived from non-depleted graft cells.

Library preparation (for TCRbeta) was performed with unique molecular identifiers. A single record per CDR3 protein comes from TCRdb applying MiXCR to the PCR reads. The table records about 980,000 distinct CDR3 sequences, about 26% of them present only once. The CDR3 is 16 residues long. V was clipped by 2 bases and J by 4 bases; unmatched bases: 11. The germline V gene encodes CDR1 MDHEN and CDR2 SYDVKM. This chain joins TRBV28 and TRBJ2-7, with 7 bases identical to TRBD2. This specimen was PBMCs, mostly from graft donor cells, taken 360 days after TCRalphabeta/CD19-depleted stem cell transplant. This receptor was obtained from a boy in the first two years of life who had a stem cell transplant for SCID, so the T cells may come from the graft donor. The DNA for the CDR3 is TGTGCCAGCAGTTTACGTCGAGCGGGGAAGAGATACGAGCAGTACTTC. Amino acid sequence: CASSLRRAGKRYEQYF.